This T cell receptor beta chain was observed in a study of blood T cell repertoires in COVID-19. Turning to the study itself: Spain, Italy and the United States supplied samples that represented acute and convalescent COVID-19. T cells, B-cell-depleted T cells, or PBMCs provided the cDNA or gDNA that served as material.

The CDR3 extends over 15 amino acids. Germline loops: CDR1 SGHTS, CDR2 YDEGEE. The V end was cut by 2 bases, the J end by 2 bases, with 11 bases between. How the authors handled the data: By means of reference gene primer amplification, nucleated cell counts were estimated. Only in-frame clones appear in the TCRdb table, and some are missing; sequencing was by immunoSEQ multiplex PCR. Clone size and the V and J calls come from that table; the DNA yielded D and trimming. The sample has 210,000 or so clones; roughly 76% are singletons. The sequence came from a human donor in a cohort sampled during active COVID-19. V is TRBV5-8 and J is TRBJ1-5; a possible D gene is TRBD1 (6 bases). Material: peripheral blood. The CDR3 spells CASSFRGLGNQPQHF. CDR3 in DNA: TGTGCCAGCAGCTTCAGGGGCTTGGGCAATCAGCCCCAGCATTTT.